This TCR beta chain was captured by sequencing in a study of blood T cell repertoires in COVID-19. The wider study: PBMCs, B-cell-depleted T cells, or T cells provided the cDNA or gDNA that made up the material.

Germline V gene data show CDR1 as LNHDA and CDR2 as SQIVND (reference sequence). Deletions cut 8 bases from V and 1 base from J, with 8 bases between. The CDR3 spans 13 residues. Per the original data handling: Estimation of nucleated cell counts was performed using reference gene primer amplification. The repertoire was sequenced with immunoSEQ multiplex PCR; TCRdb's copy has only in-frame clones and lacks some. The V and J calls and clone size come from that table; D and trimming were worked out from the DNA. The data hold 150,000 to 200,000 clones, with about four fifths observed a single time. Cohorts were based on clinical histories the participants reported. The recovered donors of Cohort 3 showed two negative PCRs, clearance, or symptom resolution.

The receptor was isolated from a man in his forties or fifties who had recovered from COVID-19. The chain has TRBV19 and TRBJ2-2, with D perhaps TRBD2 (5 bases). The specimen was PBMCs or T cells enriched from blood (not recorded which). The CDR3 region is CASLRENTGELFF. The CDR3 bases are TGTGCCAGTCTGAGGGAGAACACCGGGGAGCTGTTTTTT.